The rows below give T cell receptor beta chains drawn from one sample of a study of response to subunit inactivated influenza vaccine. TCRdb passed the RT-PCR reads through MiXCR, listing each CDR3 protein once. The data hold around 570,000 distinct CDR3 sequences, with 6% to 9% observed a single time. The starting material was PBMCs from blood, obtained approximately 25 months after vaccination. The source of these receptors is a man aged 50-75 years who received an inactivated influenza vaccine. Each CDR3 is given with its conserved first and last residue. D genes are given only for firm matches. A row's size may be missing; if present it is once, few, many or a size class.

D: NA; V: TRBV4-3; size: NA; J: TRBJ2-5; CDR3: CASSRVYKQQETQYF; DNA: TGCGCCAGCTCGCGGGTGTATAAGCAGCAAGAGACCCAGTACTTC
D: NA; V: TRBV5-1; size: few; J: TRBJ2-2; CDR3: CASSLSGGRGTGELFF; DNA: TGCGCCAGCAGCTTGTCCGGGGGGCGCGGCACCGGGGAGCTGTTTTTT
D: NA; V: TRBV6-2/TRBV6-3; size: many; J: TRBJ2-5; CDR3: CASSYDETQYF; DNA: TGTGCCAGCAGTTACGATGAGACCCAGTACTTC
D: TRBD2; V: TRBV10-3; size: few; J: TRBJ2-1; CDR3: CAISEAGTRGSNEQFF; DNA: TGTGCCATCAGTGAGGCCGGGACTAGGGGTAGCAATGAGCAGTTCTTC
D: NA; V: TRBV6-2/TRBV6-3; size: NA; J: TRBJ2-5; CDR3: CATDPHRGRRETQYF; DNA: TGTGCCACAGACCCCCATCGAGGTAGACGGGAGACCCAGTACTTC
D: TRBD1; V: TRBV20-1; size: NA; J: TRBJ1-1; CDR3: CSAPNQGAGEAFF; DNA: TGCAGTGCTCCTAATCAGGGGGCGGGTGAAGCTTTCTTT
D: NA; V: TRBV27; size: NA; J: TRBJ2-3; CDR3: CASSLLFGPAQYF; DNA: TGTGCCAGCAGTCTACTATTCGGGCCGGCGCAGTATTTT
D: NA; V: TRBV5-5; size: many; J: TRBJ2-1; CDR3: CASSPKDGRQFF; DNA: TGTGCCAGCAGCCCTAAGGACGGCAGGCAGTTCTTC
D: TRBD1; V: TRBV5-1; size: few; J: TRBJ2-3; CDR3: CASSQGLTGGPTDTQYF; DNA: TGCGCCAGCAGCCAAGGACTGACAGGGGGTCCGACAGATACGCAGTATTTT
D: TRBD1; V: TRBV7-2; size: few; J: TRBJ1-5; CDR3: CASSSDGQGRNQPQHF; DNA: TGTGCCAGCAGCTCAGACGGACAGGGGCGCAATCAGCCCCAGCATTTT
D: NA; V: TRBV25-1; size: many; J: TRBJ1-1; CDR3: CASSQANTEAFF; DNA: TGTGCCAGCAGTCAGGCGAACACTGAAGCTTTCTTT
D: TRBD2; V: TRBV20-1; size: few; J: TRBJ2-1; CDR3: CSALNLAGSYNEQFF; DNA: TGCAGTGCCCTAAACCTAGCGGGATCCTACAATGAGCAGTTCTTC
D: NA; V: TRBV12-3/TRBV12-4; size: few; J: TRBJ1-2; CDR3: CASSLRGAGRSYGYTF; DNA: TGTGCCAGCAGTTTAAGAGGGGCAGGGCGGAGTTATGGCTACACCTTC
D: NA; V: TRBV24-1; size: NA; J: TRBJ1-5; CDR3: CATSAGMGPAQHF; DNA: TGTGCCACCAGCGCAGGGATGGGGCCGGCCCAGCATTTT
D: NA; V: TRBV20-1; size: few; J: TRBJ2-7; CDR3: CSATLQLEQYF; DNA: TGCAGTGCTACCTTGCAGTTGGAGCAGTACTTC
D: NA; V: TRBV3-1; size: many; J: TRBJ2-3; CDR3: CASSHVDTQYF; DNA: TGTGCCAGCAGCCATGTAGATACGCAGTATTTT
D: NA; V: TRBV12-3/TRBV12-4; size: NA; J: TRBJ1-3; CDR3: CASSFADTIYF; DNA: TGTGCCAGCAGTTTCGCGGACACCATATATTTT
D: TRBD1; V: TRBV5-4; size: NA; J: TRBJ2-5; CDR3: CASSPGQGFQETQYF; DNA: TGTGCCAGCAGCCCGGGACAGGGTTTCCAAGAGACCCAGTACTTC
D: TRBD2; V: TRBV20-1; size: few; J: TRBJ2-5; CDR3: CSALGRGSRTQYF; DNA: TGCAGTGCCCTGGGGCGCGGGAGTAGGACCCAGTACTTC
D: NA; V: TRBV29-1; size: many; J: TRBJ2-3; CDR3: CSVDRYGNVKDTQYF; DNA: TGCAGCGTTGATCGGTATGGGAATGTGAAAGATACGCAGTATTTT
D: NA; V: TRBV4-3; size: NA; J: TRBJ1-2; CDR3: CASSQSTGPNYGYSF; DNA: TGCGCCAGCAGCCAGTCCACAGGGCCCAACTATGGCTACTCCTTC
D: NA; V: TRBV12-3/TRBV12-4; size: many; J: TRBJ2-5; CDR3: CASSRDFQETQYF; DNA: TGTGCCAGCAGCAGGGACTTCCAAGAGACCCAGTACTTC
D: TRBD1; V: TRBV7-9; size: few; J: TRBJ2-1; CDR3: CASTLYQGDEQFF; DNA: TGTGCCAGCACCCTCTACCAGGGGGATGAGCAGTTCTTC
D: TRBD2; V: TRBV6-1; size: many; J: TRBJ2-1; CDR3: CASRRLAGSSYNEQFF; DNA: TGTGCCAGCAGAAGACTAGCGGGGAGCTCCTACAATGAGCAGTTCTTC
D: NA; V: TRBV28; size: many; J: TRBJ1-5; CDR3: CASTYAHQPQHF; DNA: TGTGCCAGCACGTACGCTCATCAGCCCCAGCATTTT
D: NA; V: TRBV4-2; size: few; J: TRBJ2-7; CDR3: CASSQDRGVGYEQYF; DNA: TGTGCCAGCAGCCAAGACAGGGGAGTGGGGTACGAGCAGTACTTC
D: TRBD2; V: TRBV29-1; size: many; J: TRBJ2-1; CDR3: CSTAGGSSYNEQFF; DNA: TGCTCGACAGCGGGAGGGTCTTCCTACAATGAGCAGTTCTTC
D: TRBD1; V: TRBV14; size: few; J: TRBJ2-7; CDR3: CASSREGALAEEQYF; DNA: TGTGCCAGCAGCCGTGAGGGGGCTTTAGCAGAAGAGCAGTACTTC
D: TRBD1; V: TRBV10-3; size: many; J: TRBJ2-7; CDR3: CAISTGGVSYEQYF; DNA: TGTGCCATCAGTACAGGGGGCGTTTCCTACGAGCAGTACTTC
D: NA; V: TRBV25-1; size: many; J: TRBJ2-3; CDR3: CASSAWGRRTDTQYF; DNA: TGTGCCAGCAGTGCTTGGGGGCGTCGTACAGATACGCAGTATTTT
D: TRBD2; V: TRBV30; size: many; J: TRBJ2-3; CDR3: CAWSIGLAVWADTQYF; DNA: TGTGCCTGGAGTATAGGACTAGCGGTTTGGGCAGATACGCAGTATTTT
D: NA; V: TRBV3-1; size: NA; J: TRBJ2-2; CDR3: CASTRLALTGELFF; DNA: TGTGCCAGCACGAGGTTAGCGCTGACCGGGGAGCTGTTTTTT
D: TRBD1; V: TRBV4-1; size: NA; J: TRBJ1-5; CDR3: CASSQDLATGRPQHF; DNA: TGCGCCAGCAGCCAAGATCTCGCGACAGGGCGGCCCCAGCATTTT
D: NA; V: TRBV11-2; size: many; J: TRBJ2-1; CDR3: CASSLEAGPSEQFF; DNA: TGTGCCAGCAGCTTAGAGGCTGGGCCGTCTGAGCAGTTCTTC
D: NA; V: TRBV4-3; size: many; J: TRBJ2-5; CDR3: CASSPSTEETQYF; DNA: TGCGCCAGCAGCCCATCTACTGAAGAGACCCAGTACTTC